This entry is about one T cell receptor (beta chain). Produced via immunoSEQ multiplex PCR; TCRdb's table is partial and in-frame only. Of about 88,000 clones in the sample, roughly 93% were seen once. Thawed, overnight-rested PBMC were stained with GMM-loaded CD1B tetramer, viability dye and anti-CD3, then sorted. The lipid loaded on the CD1B tetramers was C32 glucose monomycolate from Rhodococcus equi. This sample was taken from a study of T cells in tuberculosis. The CDR3 runs 15 residues. V was pared by 3 bases and J by 4 bases, with 16 bases between. Germline CDR1 SGHVS, CDR2 FQNEAQ. The chain combines TRBV7-8 with TRBJ2-7; D uncertain. Sequencing input: CD1b-GMM tetramer-negative cells sorted from PBMCs. The receptor was isolated from an adult woman with latent tuberculosis. CDR3 bases: TGTGCCAGCAGCTTGTCCCCCGGGTCACAATACGAGCAGTACTTC. Translation gives CASSLSPGSQYEQYF.